Below are 10 T cell receptor beta chains sequenced from a single sample in a study of a mutant IDH1 vaccine in newly diagnosed glioma. No antigen has been identified for these receptors. Time point given: week 5, during vaccination. Doses of 300 ug of mutant IDH1 20-mer peptide were given with topical imiquimod. The data were produced by immunoSEQ multiplex PCR, yet TCRdb's version contains in-frame clones alone and is incomplete. The sample lists tens of thousands of clones; about four fifths were seen once. This specimen consisted of PBMCs, obtained from a glioma patient whose treatment included an IDH1 peptide vaccine. The source is a man aged 50 or older with glioma.

The rearrangement uses TRBV14 and TRBJ2-1; D is ambiguous. V lost 4 bases, J lost 6 bases, and 19 bases lay in between. Germline-derived CDR1 and CDR2 are SGHDN and FVKESK. The CDR3 spans 16 residues. The CDR3 nucleotides read TGTGCCAGCAGCCGCCCGGGTGGGGTCCCGAGCAATGAGCAGTTCTTC. This translates into CASSRPGGVPSNEQFF. Full variable domain (outside the CDR3, taken from reference TRBV14 and TRBJ2-1): EAGVTQFPSHSVIEKGQTVTLRCDPISGHDNLYWYRRVMGKEIKFLLHFVKESKQDESGMPNNRFLAERTGGTYSTLKVQPAELEDSGVYFCASSRPGGVPSNEQFFGPGTRLTVL.

In nucleotides, the CDR3 is TGCGCCAGCAGCATAAGCGGGGGGGCAACAGATACGCAGTATTTT. It is translated as CASSISGGATDTQYF. V is TRBV5-1 and J is TRBJ2-3; 10 bases align to TRBD2. Germline V CDR1 and CDR2: SGHRS, YFSETQ. Trimming took 4 bases from V and 3 from J; bases not matched to a gene: 5. This CDR3 is 15 amino acids long. Looking up the rest from reference TRBV5-1 and TRBJ2-3 gives the full variable domain: KAGVTQTPRYLIKTRGQQVTLSCSPISGHRSVSWYQQTPGQGLQFLFEYFSETQRNKGNFPGRFSGRQFSNSRSEMNVSTLELGDSALYLCASSISGGATDTQYFGPGTRLTVL.

This clone has a single count. CDR3 sequence reads: CASSFGPPGEQYF. The CDR3 nucleotides are TGTGCCAGCAGTTTCGGCCCTCCGGGGGAGCAGTACTTC. V gene TRBV27 combines with J gene TRBJ2-7; D may be TRBD2 (5 bases). Trimming removed 3 bases from V and 7 bases from J, with 13 bases in between. CDR1 is MNHEY, CDR2 SMNVEV, per germline (reference sequence). This CDR3 is built from 13 residues.

This sequence joins TRBV6-6 and TRBJ2-7, with D maybe TRBD1 (5 bases). The germline V gene encodes CDR1 MNHNY and CDR2 SVGAGI (reference sequence). Trimming removed 5 bases from V and 5 bases from J, with 22 bases in between. The CDR3 consists of 16 residues. CDR3 region: CASSQIPGNLHHEQYF. The CDR3 bases are TGTGCCAGCAGTCAGATACCAGGGAATCTTCACCACGAGCAGTACTTC.

The rearrangement joins TRBV5-1 to TRBJ1-2; no firm D call. Deletions cut 0 bases from V and 0 bases from J, with 3 bases between. Germline loops: CDR1 SGHRS, CDR2 YFSETQ. The CDR3 runs to 13 residues. In DNA form, the CDR3 reads TGCGCCAGCAGCTTGGGCTCTAACTATGGCTACACCTTC. Protein: CASSLGSNYGYTF.

In DNA, the CDR3 is TGTGCCAGCAGCTCTGTGGAACTCCAGCCCCAGCATTTT. This translates into CASSSVELQPQHF. The rearrangement links TRBV7-8 to TRBJ1-5, with D uncertain. This CDR3 is 13 amino acids long. Germline values: CDR1 SGHVS, CDR2 FQNEAQ. V gave up 4 bases and J gave up 7 bases, with 11 bases separating them.

V and J are TRBV7-2 and TRBJ2-7, with 9 bases aligning to TRBD1. The germline V gene encodes CDR1 SGHTA and CDR2 FQGNSA. The CDR3 is made up of 14 amino acids. Germline trimming cut 5 bases from V and 2 bases from J; bases unmatched to any gene: 4. The DNA of the CDR3 is TGTGCCAGCAGCCCCGGGACAGGGACCTACGAGCAGTACTTC. Translated, it gives CASSPGTGTYEQYF.

The chain carries TRBV19 and TRBJ2-7, with TRBD1 matching over 7 bases. After removal of 5 bases from V and 6 bases from J, the junction contained 4 bases not matched to a gene. There are 12 residues in the CDR3. Germline lookup yields CDR1 LNHDA and CDR2 SQIVND (reference sequence). The CDR3 region is CASSPDRAEQYF. CDR3 nucleotide sequence: TGTGCCAGTAGTCCCGACAGGGCCGAGCAGTACTTC.

V usage is TRBV6-5 and J usage is TRBJ1-3, with D unclear. From germline, CDR1 is MNHEY and CDR2 SVGAGI. This CDR3 contains 12 residues. Trimming cost V 8 bases and J 7 bases, with 12 bases left between them. The CDR3 sequence: CASGLRDNTIYF. The CDR3 DNA reads TGTGCCAGCGGGCTACGTGACAACACCATATATTTT.

This clone was seen a few times. The rearrangement links TRBV10-2 to TRBJ1-1; D ambiguous. Trimming cost V 6 bases and J 2 bases, with 7 bases left between them. The CDR3 extends over 12 amino acids. Germline lookup yields CDR1 WSHSY and CDR2 SAAADI. CDR3 DNA: TGCGCCAGCAGGGATTCTAACACTGAAGCTTTCTTT. As protein: CASRDSNTEAFF.